This entry describes one TCR beta chain. Its antigen is currently unknown. Sampled while nominally healthy, donors likely had unrecorded immune exposures. This sample is part of a study of cytomegalovirus exposure and HLA in healthy donors. The overall study: Among a few hundred genotyped donors, around 77% fell in the Caucasian-associated ancestry cluster.

Primers: 60 Vbeta forward and 13 Jbeta reverse. The data were produced by immunoSEQ multiplex PCR, yet TCRdb's version contains in-frame clones alone and is incomplete. Of 95,000 to 150,000 clones listed, under 90% are singletons. Broader study findings: There were under 200 TCR beta chains listed as cytomegalovirus-associated. In an earlier analysis, about 87% or about 30%: the productive usage of most TCR beta V segments.

The CDR3 is 14 residues long. Germline CDR1 is SGHRS and CDR2 is YFSETQ. V gave up 3 bases and J gave up 3 bases; unmatched junction bases: 1. Sequenced material: PBMCs. The receptor's source is a woman in her thirties or forties in good health and CMV-seronegative. The V gene is TRBV5-1, the J gene TRBJ1-4; TRBD1 agrees at 8 bases. DNA for the CDR3: TGCGCCAGCAGCTCCAGGGGGCCTAATGAAAAACTGTTTTTT. It encodes CASSSRGPNEKLFF. Full variable domain (rest looked up from reference TRBV5-1 and TRBJ1-4): KAGVTQTPRYLIKTRGQQVTLSCSPISGHRSVSWYQQTPGQGLQFLFEYFSETQRNKGNFPGRFSGRQFSNSRSEMNVSTLELGDSALYLCASSSRGPNEKLFFGSGTQLSVL.